This T cell receptor (beta chain) was sequenced for a study of CD8 T cells in ankylosing spondylitis. Quantitative 5'-RACE with molecular barcodes was used to make the TCR beta libraries. TCRdb re-called the 5' RACE reads with MiXCR, one entry per CDR3 protein. The repertoire holds 450,000 or so distinct CDR3 sequences, with about 25% as singletons. V shed 7 bases and J 2 bases; nucleotides not matched to a gene: 8. Per the germline V gene, CDR1 is MNHEY and CDR2 is SVGEGT. The CDR3 is 15 amino acids. In its sample, this clonotype was seen a few times. Its cognate antigen is unknown. Study-level findings and limits: Typical of ankylosing spondylitis blood, it appeared, was a TCR beta motif of 7 or 8 highly homologous variants. Significantly higher representation of disease-linked clones was reported for matched ankylosing spondylitis synovial fluid.

Sequenced: blood, either unsorted or a sorted T cell fraction (not recorded which). This chain joins TRBV6-2 or TRBV6-3 and TRBJ1-3; TRBD1 agrees at 7 bases. The TCR was taken from a male donor with ankylosing spondylitis. This CDR3 reads CASTEPGQAGNTIYF. CDR3 coding DNA: TGTGCCAGCACCGAACCCGGACAGGCTGGAAACACCATATATTTT.